The rows below give T cell receptor beta chains drawn from one sample of a study of T cells in Graves' hyperthyroidism and ophthalmopathy. TCRdb redid the calling of the multiplex PCR reads with MiXCR, one entry per CDR3 protein. The repertoire has about 360,000 distinct CDR3 sequences, roughly 12% of them found once; the top ten carry around 21%. Sequencing was carried out using blood. Receptor source: a young man with Graves' hyperthyroidism that later progressed to Graves' ophthalmopathy. The CDR3 runs from the conserved cysteine through the conserved F or W. The D gene is left open where the match is weak. Rows give clone size only sometimes, using once, few, many, or a class for an expanded clone.

V	D	J	size	CDR3	DNA
TRBV13	TRBD1	TRBJ1-2	-	CASSVPGQGGYTF	TGTGCCAGCAGCGTACCCGGACAGGGAGGCTACACCTTC
TRBV20-1	-	TRBJ1-2	-	CSARPGSPDGYTF	TGCAGTGCCCGACCCGGGAGCCCCGATGGCTACACCTTC
TRBV7-9	-	TRBJ1-2	many	CASSSGPNYGYTF	TGTGCCAGCAGCTCCGGGCCGAACTATGGCTACACCTTC
TRBV30	-	TRBJ1-6	-	CACRRDNRASPLHF	TGTGCGTGTCGACGGGACAATCGGGCTTCACCCCTCCACTTT
TRBV11-3	-	TRBJ1-2	many	CASSQGLTLAYTF	TGTGCCAGCAGCCAGGGACTTACTCTTGCCTACACCTTC
TRBV2	-	TRBJ2-3	-	CASSVGIGVSITDTQYF	TGTGCCAGCAGTGTGGGAATAGGTGTCTCAATAACAGATACGCAGTATTTT
TRBV11-1	-	TRBJ2-7	many	CASSQQVNEQYF	TGTGCCAGCAGCCAACAGGTTAACGAGCAGTACTTC
TRBV11-2	-	TRBJ2-7	many	CASSSGTPFYEQYF	TGTGCCAGCAGCTCCGGGACTCCCTTTTACGAGCAGTACTTC
TRBV5-5	-	TRBJ1-2	-	CASSYMTINYGYTF	TGTGCCAGCAGCTATATGACAATTAACTATGGCTACACCTTC
TRBV5-1	TRBD1	TRBJ2-2	-	CASSLVTGFPTGELFF	TGCGCCAGCAGCTTGGTGACAGGGTTCCCAACCGGGGAGCTGTTTTTT
TRBV29-1	TRBD1	TRBJ1-1	-	CSPQGVGTEAFF	TGCAGCCCGCAGGGGGTAGGCACTGAAGCTTTCTTT
TRBV6-1	TRBD2	TRBJ2-5	-	CASTNPLAGGRETQYF	TGTGCCAGTACTAATCCCCTAGCGGGGGGTCGAGAGACCCAGTACTTC
TRBV5-4	TRBD1	TRBJ1-2	few	CASSFWDRVYGYTF	TGTGCCAGCAGCTTCTGGGACAGGGTGTATGGCTACACCTTC
TRBV6-2/TRBV6-3	-	TRBJ2-1	many	CASSPWAQYNEQFF	TGTGCCAGCAGTCCGTGGGCCCAATACAATGAGCAGTTCTTC
TRBV9	-	TRBJ1-1	-	CASSPHGGRLADTEAFF	TGTGCCAGCAGCCCCCATGGGGGACGGTTGGCGGACACTGAAGCTTTCTTT
TRBV6-1	-	TRBJ1-6	few	CASSELPGQRSGSPLHF	TGTGCCAGCAGTGAGCTACCGGGACAACGAAGCGGGTCACCCCTCCACTTT
TRBV6-5	TRBD2	TRBJ2-5	few	CASSYESSGGFQETQYF	TGTGCCAGCAGTTACGAATCTAGCGGGGGGTTCCAAGAGACCCAGTACTTC
TRBV20-1	TRBD2	TRBJ2-1	many	CSARFPSGGSRTSYNEQFF	TGCAGTGCTAGGTTTCCTAGCGGGGGGTCTCGAACCTCCTACAATGAGCAGTTCTTC